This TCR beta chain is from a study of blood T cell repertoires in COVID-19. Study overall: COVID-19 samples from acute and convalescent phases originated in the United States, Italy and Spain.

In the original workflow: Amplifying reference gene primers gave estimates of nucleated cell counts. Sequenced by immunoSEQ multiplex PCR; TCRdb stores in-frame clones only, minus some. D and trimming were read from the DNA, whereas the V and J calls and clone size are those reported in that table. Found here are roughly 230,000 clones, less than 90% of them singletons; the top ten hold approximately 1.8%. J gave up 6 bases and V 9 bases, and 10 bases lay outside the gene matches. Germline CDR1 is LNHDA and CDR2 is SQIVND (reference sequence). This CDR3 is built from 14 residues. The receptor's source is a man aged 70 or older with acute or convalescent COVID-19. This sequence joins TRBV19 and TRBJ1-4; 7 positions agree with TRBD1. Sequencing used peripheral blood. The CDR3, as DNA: TGTGCCAGCAAAGAAGGGGGCGCGGATGAAAAACTGTTTTTT. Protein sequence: CASKEGGADEKLFF.